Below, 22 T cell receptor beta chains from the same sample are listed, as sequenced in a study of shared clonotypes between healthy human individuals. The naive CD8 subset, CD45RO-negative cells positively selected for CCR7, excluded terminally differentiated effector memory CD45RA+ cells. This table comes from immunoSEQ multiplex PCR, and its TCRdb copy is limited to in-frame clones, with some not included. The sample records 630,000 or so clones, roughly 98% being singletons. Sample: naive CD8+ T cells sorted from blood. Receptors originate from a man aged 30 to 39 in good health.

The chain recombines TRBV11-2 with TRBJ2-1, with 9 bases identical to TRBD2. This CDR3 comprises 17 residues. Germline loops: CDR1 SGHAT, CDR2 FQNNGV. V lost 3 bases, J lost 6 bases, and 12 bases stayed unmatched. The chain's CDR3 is CASSLGNGGLAFNEQFF. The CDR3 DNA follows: TGTGCCAGCAGCTTGGGTAATGGGGGACTAGCTTTCAATGAGCAGTTCTTC.

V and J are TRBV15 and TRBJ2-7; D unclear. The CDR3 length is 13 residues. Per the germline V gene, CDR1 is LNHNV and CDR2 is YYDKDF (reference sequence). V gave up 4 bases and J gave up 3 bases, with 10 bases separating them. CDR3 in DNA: TGTGCCACCAGCAAGTCAGAAAACTACGAGCAGTACTTC. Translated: CATSKSENYEQYF.

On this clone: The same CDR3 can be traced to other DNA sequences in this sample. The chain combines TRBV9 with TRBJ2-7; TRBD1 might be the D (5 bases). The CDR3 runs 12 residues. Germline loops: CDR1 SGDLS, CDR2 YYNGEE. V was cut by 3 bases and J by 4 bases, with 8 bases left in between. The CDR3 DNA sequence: TGTGCCAGCAGCGGCGACAGTTACGAGCAGTACTTC. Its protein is CASSGDSYEQYF.

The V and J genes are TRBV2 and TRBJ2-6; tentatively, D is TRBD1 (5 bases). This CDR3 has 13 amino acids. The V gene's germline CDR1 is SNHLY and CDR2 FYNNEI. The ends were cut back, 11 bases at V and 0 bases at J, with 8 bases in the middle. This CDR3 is CARQSSGANVLTF. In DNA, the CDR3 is TGTGCCCGACAGAGCTCTGGGGCCAACGTCCTGACTTTC.

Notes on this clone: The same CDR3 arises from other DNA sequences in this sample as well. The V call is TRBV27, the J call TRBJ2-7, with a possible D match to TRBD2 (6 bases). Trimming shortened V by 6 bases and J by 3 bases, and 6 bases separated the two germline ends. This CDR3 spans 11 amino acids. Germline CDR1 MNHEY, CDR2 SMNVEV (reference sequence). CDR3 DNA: TGTGCCAGCAGCGGGGGCTACGAGCAGTACTTC. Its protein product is CASSGGYEQYF.

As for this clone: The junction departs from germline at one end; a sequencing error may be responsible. The CDR3 spells CASSQAGTDTQYF. CDR3 nucleotides: TGTGCCAGCAGTCAAGCGGGAACAGATACGCAGTATTTT. The genes are TRBV6-1 and TRBJ2-3, with 7 bases lining up with TRBD2. The CDR3 spans 13 residues. The V gene's germline CDR1 is MNHNS and CDR2 SASEGT.

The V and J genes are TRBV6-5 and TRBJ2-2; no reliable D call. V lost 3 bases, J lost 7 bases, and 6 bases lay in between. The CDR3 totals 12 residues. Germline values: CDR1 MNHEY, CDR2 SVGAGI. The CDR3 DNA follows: TGTGCCAGCAGTTATAGGGTCGGGGAGCTGTTTTTT. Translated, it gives CASSYRVGELFF.

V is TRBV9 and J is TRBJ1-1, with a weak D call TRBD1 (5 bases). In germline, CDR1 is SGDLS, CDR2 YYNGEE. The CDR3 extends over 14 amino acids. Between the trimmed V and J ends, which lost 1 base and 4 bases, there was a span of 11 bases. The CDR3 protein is CASSVQGIGTEAFF. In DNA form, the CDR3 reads TGTGCCAGCAGCGTACAGGGAATCGGCACTGAAGCTTTCTTT.

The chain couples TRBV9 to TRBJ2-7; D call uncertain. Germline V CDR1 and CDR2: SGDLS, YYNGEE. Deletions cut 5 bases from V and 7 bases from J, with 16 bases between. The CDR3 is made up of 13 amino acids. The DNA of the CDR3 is TGTGCCAGCAGTGCAAACGCCGGACGTGAGCAGTACTTC. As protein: CASSANAGREQYF.

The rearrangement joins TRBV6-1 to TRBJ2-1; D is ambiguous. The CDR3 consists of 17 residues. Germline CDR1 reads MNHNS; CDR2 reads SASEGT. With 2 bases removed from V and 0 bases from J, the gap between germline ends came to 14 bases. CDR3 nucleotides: TGTGCCAGCAGTGAATCCCTGTTTGGCCCCTCCTACAATGAGCAGTTCTTC. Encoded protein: CASSESLFGPSYNEQFF.

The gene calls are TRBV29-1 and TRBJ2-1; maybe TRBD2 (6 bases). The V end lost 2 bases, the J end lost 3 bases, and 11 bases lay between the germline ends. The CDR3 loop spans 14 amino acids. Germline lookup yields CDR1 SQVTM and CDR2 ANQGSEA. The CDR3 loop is CSVELRDFYNEQFF. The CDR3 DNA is TGCAGCGTTGAACTCCGGGACTTCTACAATGAGCAGTTCTTC.

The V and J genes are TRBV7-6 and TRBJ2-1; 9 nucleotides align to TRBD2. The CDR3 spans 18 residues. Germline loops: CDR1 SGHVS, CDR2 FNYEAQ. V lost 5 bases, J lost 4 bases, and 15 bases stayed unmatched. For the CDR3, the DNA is TGTGCCAGCAGCCTCAGTCCCTTACTAGCGGGCGAGTACAATGAGCAGTTCTTC. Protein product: CASSLSPLLAGEYNEQFF.

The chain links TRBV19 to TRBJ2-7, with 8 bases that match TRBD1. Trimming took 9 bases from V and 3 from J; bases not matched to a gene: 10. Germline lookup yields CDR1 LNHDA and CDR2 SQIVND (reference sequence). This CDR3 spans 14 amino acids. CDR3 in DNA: TGTGCCAGCAGTCTCTCCGGGACAGGCTACGAGCAGTACTTC. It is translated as CASSLSGTGYEQYF.

The chain's CDR3 is CASSIGAVAYNEQFF. The DNA of the CDR3 is TGTGCCAGCAGCATCGGGGCAGTGGCCTACAATGAGCAGTTCTTC. The chain links TRBV5-4 to TRBJ2-1; D possibly uses TRBD1 or TRBD2 (5 bases each). Germline V lookup: CDR1 SGHNT, CDR2 YYREEE (reference sequence). The CDR3 is 15 amino acids. Trimming removed 4 bases from V and 2 bases from J, with 13 bases in between.

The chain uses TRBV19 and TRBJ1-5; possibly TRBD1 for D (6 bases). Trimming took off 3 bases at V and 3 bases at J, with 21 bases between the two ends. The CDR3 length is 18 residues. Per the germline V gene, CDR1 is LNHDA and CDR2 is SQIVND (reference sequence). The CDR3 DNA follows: TGTGCCAGTAGTATTAGTGGAGCGGTCAGGGGTGCCAATCAGCCCCAGCATTTT. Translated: CASSISGAVRGANQPQHF.

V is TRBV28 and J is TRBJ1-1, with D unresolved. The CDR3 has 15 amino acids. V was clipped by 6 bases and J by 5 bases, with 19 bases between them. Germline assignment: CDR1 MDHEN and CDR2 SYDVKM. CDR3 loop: CASSPLWREATEAFF. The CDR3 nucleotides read TGTGCCAGCAGCCCCTTGTGGAGGGAGGCGACTGAAGCTTTCTTT.

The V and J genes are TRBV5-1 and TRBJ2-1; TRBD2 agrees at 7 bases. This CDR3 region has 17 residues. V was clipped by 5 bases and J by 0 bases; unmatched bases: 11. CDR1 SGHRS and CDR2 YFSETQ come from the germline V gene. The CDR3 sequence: CASRPLAEVSSYNEQFF. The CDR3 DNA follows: TGCGCCAGCAGACCCCTAGCGGAGGTGAGCTCCTACAATGAGCAGTTCTTC.

CDR3 DNA: TGTGCCAGCAGCTCTCTAGGGACTAGCGGGATCACAGATACGCAGTATTTT. It yields the protein CASSSLGTSGITDTQYF. The chain is built from TRBV5-5 and TRBJ2-3; 13 positions agree with TRBD2. The CDR3 is 17 amino acids. V was clipped by 3 bases and J by 2 bases; unmatched bases: 6. Germline values: CDR1 SGHKS, CDR2 YYEKEE (reference sequence).

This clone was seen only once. This chain's CDR3 is CASSYPDTGGRETQYF. In nucleotides, the CDR3 is TGTGCCAGCAGTTACCCGGACACAGGGGGCAGGGAGACCCAGTACTTC. This rearrangement joins TRBV6-5 to TRBJ2-5, with 9 bases identical to TRBD1. Germline V gene lookup returns CDR1 MNHEY and CDR2 SVGAGI. CDR3 length: 16 residues. Trimming cost V 2 bases and J 5 bases; bases outside gene matches: 9.

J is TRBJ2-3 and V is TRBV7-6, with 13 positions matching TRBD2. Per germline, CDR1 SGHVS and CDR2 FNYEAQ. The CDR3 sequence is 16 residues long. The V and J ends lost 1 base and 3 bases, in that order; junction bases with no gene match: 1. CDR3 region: CASSLETSGRTDTQYF. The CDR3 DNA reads TGTGCCAGCAGCTTAGAGACTAGCGGGAGGACAGATACGCAGTATTTT.

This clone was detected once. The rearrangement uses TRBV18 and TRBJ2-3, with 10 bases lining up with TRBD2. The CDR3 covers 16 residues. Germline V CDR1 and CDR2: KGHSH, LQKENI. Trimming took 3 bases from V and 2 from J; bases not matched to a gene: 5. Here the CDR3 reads CASSPRTSGYTDTQYF. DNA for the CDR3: TGTGCCAGCTCACCGCGGACTAGCGGATACACAGATACGCAGTATTTT. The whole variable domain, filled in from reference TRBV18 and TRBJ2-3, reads NAGVMQNPRHLVRRRGQEARLRCSPMKGHSHVYWYRQLPEEGLKFMVYLQKENIIDESGMPKERFSAEFPKEGPSILRIQQVVRGDSAAYFCASSPRTSGYTDTQYFGPGTRLTVL.

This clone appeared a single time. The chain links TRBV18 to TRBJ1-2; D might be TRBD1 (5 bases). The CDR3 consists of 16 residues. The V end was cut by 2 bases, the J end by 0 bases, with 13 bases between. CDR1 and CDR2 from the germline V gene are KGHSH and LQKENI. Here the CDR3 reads CASSPTKTGANYGYTF. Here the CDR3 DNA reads TGTGCCAGCTCACCAACTAAAACAGGAGCTAACTATGGCTACACCTTC.